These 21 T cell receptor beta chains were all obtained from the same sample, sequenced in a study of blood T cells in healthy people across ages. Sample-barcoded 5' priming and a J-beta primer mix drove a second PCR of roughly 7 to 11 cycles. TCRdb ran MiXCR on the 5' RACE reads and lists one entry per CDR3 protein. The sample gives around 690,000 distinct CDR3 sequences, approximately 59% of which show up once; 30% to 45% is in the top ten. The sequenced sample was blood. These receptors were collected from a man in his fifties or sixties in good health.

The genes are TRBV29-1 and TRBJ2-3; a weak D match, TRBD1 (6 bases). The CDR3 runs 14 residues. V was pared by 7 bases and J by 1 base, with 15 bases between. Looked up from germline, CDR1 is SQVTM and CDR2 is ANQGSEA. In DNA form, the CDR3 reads TGCAGCGCCGGAGAAGGGGGTGGCACAGATACGCAGTATTTT. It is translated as CSAGEGGGTDTQYF.

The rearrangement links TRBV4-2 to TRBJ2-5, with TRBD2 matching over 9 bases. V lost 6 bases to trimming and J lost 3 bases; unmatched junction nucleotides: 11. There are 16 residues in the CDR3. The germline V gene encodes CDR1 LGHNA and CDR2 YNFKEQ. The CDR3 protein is CASSVTFSGGKETQYF. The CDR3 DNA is TGTGCCAGCAGTGTCACTTTCAGCGGGGGGAAAGAGACCCAGTACTTC.

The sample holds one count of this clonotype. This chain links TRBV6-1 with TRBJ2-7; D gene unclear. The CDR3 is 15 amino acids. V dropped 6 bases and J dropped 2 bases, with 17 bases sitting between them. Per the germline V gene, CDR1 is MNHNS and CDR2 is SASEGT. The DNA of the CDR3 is TGTGCCAGCAGGCCAGAGATCCTAAGAGCCTACGAGCAGTACTTC. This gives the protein CASRPEILRAYEQYF.

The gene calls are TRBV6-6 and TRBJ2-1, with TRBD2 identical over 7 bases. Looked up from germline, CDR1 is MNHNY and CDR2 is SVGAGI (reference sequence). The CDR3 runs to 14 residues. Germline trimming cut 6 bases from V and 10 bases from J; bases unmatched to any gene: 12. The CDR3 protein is CASRLLATASEQFF. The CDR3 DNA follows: TGTGCCAGCAGGTTACTAGCGACCGCTTCGGAGCAGTTCTTC.

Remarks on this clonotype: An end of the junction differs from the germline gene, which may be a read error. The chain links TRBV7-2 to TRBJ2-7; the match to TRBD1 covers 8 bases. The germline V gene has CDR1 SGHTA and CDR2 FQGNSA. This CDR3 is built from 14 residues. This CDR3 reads CASSQGTGYYGQYF. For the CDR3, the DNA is TGTGCCAGCAGTCAAGGGACAGGCTACTACGGGCAGTACTTC.

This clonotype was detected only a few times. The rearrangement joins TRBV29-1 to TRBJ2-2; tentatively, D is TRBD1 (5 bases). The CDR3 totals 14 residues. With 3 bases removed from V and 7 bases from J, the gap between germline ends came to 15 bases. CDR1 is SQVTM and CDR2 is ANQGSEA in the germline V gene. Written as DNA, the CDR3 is TGCAGCGTTGACGTGTCAGGGTCGGACGGGGAGCTGTTTTTT. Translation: CSVDVSGSDGELFF.

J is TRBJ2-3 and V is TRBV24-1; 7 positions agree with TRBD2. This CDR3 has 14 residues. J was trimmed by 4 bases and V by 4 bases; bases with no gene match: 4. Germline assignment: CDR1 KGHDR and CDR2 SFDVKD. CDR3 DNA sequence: TGTGCCACCAGTGACCCGACTAGCTCAGATACGCAGTATTTT. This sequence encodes CATSDPTSSDTQYF.

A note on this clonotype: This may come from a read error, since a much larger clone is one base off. In DNA form, the CDR3 reads TGTGCCAGCAGCGCTAGGCCAGGGACCTCCTACAATGAGCAGTACTTC. Translated: CASSARPGTSYNEQYF. This sequence joins TRBV11-3 and TRBJ2-1; either TRBD1 or TRBD2 may supply D (5 bases each). The DNA end is a closer match to TRBJ2-7, so the J assignment may be wrong. The CDR3 covers 16 residues. The germline V gene has CDR1 SGHNT and CDR2 YENEEA.

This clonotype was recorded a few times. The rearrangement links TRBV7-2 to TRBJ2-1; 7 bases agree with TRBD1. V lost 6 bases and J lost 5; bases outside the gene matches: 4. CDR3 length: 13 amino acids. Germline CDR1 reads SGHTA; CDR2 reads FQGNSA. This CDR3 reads CASRLDRNNEQFF. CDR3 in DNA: TGTGCCAGCAGACTGGACAGGAACAATGAGCAGTTCTTC.

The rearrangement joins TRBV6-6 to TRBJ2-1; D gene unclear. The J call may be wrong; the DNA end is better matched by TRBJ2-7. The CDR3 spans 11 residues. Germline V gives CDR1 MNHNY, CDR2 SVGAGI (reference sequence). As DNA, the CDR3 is TGTGCCAGCAGCGATTATGACGAGCAGTACTTC. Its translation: CASSDYDEQYF.

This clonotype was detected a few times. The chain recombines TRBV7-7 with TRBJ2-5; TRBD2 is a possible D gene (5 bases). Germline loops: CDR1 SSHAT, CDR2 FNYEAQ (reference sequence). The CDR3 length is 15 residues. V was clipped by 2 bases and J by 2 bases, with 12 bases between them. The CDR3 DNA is TGTGCCAGCAGCTTATCGCCGGGATCACAAGAGACCCAGTACTTC. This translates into CASSLSPGSQETQYF.

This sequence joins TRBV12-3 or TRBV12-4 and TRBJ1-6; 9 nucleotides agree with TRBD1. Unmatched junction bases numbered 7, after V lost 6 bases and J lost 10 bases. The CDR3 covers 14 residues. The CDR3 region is CASRGTGRSSPLHF. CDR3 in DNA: TGTGCCAGCAGGGGGACAGGGAGATCGTCACCCCTCCACTTT.

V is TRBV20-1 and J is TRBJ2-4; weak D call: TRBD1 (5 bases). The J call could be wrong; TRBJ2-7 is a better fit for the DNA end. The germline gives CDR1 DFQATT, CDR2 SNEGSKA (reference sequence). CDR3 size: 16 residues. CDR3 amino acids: CSARGPDLQGPYEQYF. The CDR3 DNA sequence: TGCAGTGCTAGAGGACCGGATCTTCAGGGTCCATACGAGCAGTACTTC.

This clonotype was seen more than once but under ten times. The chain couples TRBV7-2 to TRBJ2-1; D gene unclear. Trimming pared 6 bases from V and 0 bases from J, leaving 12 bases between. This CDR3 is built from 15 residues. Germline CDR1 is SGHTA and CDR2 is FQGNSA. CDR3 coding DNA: TGTGCCAGCAGAACTATCCTGAGCTCCTACAATGAGCAGTTCTTC. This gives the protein CASRTILSSYNEQFF.

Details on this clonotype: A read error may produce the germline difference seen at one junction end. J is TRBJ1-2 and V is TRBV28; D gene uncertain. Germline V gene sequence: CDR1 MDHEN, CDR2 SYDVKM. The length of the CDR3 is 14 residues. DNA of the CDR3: TGTGCCAGCAGTGAGGGTACAGAGATTTATGGCCACACCTTC. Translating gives CASSEGTEIYGHTF.

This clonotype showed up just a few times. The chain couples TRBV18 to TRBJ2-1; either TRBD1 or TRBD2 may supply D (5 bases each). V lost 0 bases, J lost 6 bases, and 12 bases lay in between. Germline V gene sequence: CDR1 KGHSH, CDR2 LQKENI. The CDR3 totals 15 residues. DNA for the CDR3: TGTGCCAGCTCACCACCGAGGGGCGCCGTCAATGAGCAGTTCTTC. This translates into CASSPPRGAVNEQFF.

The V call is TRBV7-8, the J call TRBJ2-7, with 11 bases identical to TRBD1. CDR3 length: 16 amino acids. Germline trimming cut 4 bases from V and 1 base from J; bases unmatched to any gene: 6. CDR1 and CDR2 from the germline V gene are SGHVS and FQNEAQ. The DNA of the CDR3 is TGTGCCAGCAGCTACCGGACAGGGGGCCTTTCCTACGAGCAGTACTTC. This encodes CASSYRTGGLSYEQYF.

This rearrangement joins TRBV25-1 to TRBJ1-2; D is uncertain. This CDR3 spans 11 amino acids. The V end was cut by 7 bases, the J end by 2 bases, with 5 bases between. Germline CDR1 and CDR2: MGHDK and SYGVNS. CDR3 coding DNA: TGTGCCAGCAAAACCAACTATGGCTACACCTTC. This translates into CASKTNYGYTF.

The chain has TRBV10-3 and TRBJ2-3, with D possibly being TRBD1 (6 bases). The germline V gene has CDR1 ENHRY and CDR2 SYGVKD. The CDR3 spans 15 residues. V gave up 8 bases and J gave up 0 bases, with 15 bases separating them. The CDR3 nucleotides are TGTGCCATCGCCCAAAGGGGACAAAGCACAGATACGCAGTATTTT. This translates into CAIAQRGQSTDTQYF.

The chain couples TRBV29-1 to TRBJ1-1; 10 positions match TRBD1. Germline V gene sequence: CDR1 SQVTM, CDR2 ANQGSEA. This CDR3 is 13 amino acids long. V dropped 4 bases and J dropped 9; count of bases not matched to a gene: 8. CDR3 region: CSVGGGGQGKAFF. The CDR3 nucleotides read TGCAGCGTTGGAGGTGGGGGACAGGGGAAAGCTTTCTTT.

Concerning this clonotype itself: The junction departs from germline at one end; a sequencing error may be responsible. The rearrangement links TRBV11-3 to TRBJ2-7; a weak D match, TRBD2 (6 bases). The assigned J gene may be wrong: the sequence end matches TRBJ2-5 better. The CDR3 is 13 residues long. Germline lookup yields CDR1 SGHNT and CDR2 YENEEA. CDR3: CVSSPRGYETQYF. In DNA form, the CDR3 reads TGTGTCAGCAGCCCCCGGGGGTATGAGACCCAGTACTTC.